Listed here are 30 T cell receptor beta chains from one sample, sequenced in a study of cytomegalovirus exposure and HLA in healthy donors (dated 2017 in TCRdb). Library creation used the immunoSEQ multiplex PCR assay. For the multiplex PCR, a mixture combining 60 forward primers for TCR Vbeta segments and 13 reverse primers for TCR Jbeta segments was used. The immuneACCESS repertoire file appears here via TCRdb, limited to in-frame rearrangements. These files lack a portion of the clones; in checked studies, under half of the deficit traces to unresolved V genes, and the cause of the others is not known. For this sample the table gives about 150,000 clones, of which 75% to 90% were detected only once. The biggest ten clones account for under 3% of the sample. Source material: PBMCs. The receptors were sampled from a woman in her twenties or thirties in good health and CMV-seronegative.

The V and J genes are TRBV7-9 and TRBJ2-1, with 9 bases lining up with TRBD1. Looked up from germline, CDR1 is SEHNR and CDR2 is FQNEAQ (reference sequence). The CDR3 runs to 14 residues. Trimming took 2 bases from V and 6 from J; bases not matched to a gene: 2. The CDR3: CASSLPTGGNEQFF. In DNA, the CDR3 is TGTGCCAGCAGCTTACCGACAGGGGGCAATGAGCAGTTCTTC.

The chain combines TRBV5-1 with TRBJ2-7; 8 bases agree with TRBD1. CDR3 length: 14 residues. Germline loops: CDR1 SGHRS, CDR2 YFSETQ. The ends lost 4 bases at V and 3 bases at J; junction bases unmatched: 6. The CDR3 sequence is CASSLMTGVYEQYF. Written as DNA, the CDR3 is TGCGCCAGCAGCCTGATGACAGGGGTCTACGAGCAGTACTTC.

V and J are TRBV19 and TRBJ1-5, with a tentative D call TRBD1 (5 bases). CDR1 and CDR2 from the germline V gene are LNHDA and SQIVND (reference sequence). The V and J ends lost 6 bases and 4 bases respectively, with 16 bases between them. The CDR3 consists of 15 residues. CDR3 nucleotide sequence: TGTGCCAGTAGCCAATGGGGGGTCGGGAATCAGCCCCAGCATTTT. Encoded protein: CASSQWGVGNQPQHF.

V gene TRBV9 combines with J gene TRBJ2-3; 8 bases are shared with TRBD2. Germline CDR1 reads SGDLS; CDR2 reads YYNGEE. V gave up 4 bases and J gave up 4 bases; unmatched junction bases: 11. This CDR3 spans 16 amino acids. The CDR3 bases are TGTGCCAGCAGCCCTAAAACCAACGGGGGGGCAGATACGCAGTATTTT. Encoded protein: CASSPKTNGGADTQYF.

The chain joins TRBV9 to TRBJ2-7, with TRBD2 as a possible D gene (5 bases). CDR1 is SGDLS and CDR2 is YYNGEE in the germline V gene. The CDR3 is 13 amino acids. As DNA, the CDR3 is TGTGCTTCCGGAGGAGCCGCCTCATACGAGCAGTACTTC. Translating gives CASGGAASYEQYF.

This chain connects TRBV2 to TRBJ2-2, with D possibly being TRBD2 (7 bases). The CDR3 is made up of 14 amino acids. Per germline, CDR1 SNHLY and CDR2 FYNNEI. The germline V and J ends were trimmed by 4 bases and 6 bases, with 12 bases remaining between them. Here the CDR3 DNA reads TGTGCCAGCAGTGTGCAGGGGAGGGCCGGGGAGCTGTTTTTT. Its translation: CASSVQGRAGELFF.

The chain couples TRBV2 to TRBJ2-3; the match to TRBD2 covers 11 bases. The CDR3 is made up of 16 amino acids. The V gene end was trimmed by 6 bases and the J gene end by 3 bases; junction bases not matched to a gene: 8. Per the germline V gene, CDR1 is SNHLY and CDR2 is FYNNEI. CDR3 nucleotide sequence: TGTGCCAGCAGGGTCACTAGCGGGGGAGGGACAGATACGCAGTATTTT. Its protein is CASRVTSGGGTDTQYF.

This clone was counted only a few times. The CDR3 spells CASSQAPDRVTYEQYF. For the CDR3, the DNA is TGCGCCAGCAGCCAAGCCCCGGACAGGGTCACCTACGAGCAGTACTTC. The V call is TRBV4-1, the J call TRBJ2-7; TRBD1 agrees at 8 bases. V was clipped by 1 base and J by 2 bases; unmatched bases: 7. The CDR3 length is 16 residues. The germline V gene encodes CDR1 MGHRA and CDR2 YSYEKL.

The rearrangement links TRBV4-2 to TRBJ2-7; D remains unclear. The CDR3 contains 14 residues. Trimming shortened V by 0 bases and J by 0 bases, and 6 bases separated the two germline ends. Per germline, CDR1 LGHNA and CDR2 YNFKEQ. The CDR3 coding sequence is TGTGCCAGCAGCCAAGAGCGGAACTCCTACGAGCAGTACTTC. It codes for CASSQERNSYEQYF.

The CDR3 region has the DNA TGTGCCAGCAGTTTCCTAGGGACAGGGGATGAAAAACTGTTTTTT. It codes for CASSFLGTGDEKLFF. V usage is TRBV28 and J usage is TRBJ1-4; 10 nucleotides align to TRBD1. The length of the CDR3 is 15 residues. Trimming removed 3 bases from V and 6 bases from J; junction bases left unmatched: 4. Germline assignment: CDR1 MDHEN and CDR2 SYDVKM.

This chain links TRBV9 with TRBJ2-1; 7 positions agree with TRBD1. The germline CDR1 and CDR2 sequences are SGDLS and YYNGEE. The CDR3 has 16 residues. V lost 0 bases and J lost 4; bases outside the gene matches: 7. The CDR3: CASSVEGALRYNEQFF. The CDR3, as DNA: TGTGCCAGCAGCGTAGAGGGGGCGCTACGATACAATGAGCAGTTCTTC.

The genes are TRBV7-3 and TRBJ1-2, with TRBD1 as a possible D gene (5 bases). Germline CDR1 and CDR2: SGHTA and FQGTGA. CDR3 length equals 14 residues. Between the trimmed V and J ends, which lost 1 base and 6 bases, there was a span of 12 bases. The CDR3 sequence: CASSLSRQGDGYTF. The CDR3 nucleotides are TGTGCCAGCAGCTTAAGTAGGCAGGGTGATGGCTACACCTTC.

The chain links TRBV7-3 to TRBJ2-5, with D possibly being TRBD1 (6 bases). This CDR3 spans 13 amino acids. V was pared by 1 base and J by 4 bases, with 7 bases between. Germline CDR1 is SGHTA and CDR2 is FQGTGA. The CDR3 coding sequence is TGTGCCAGCAGCTTAAGCAGGGGAGAGACCCAGTACTTC. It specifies CASSLSRGETQYF.

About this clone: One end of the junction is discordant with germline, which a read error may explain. The CDR3 DNA follows: TGTGCCAGCAGCCTAGCGGGGCTTAGCTCTGGAAACACCATATATTTT. It translates to CASSLAGLSSGNTIYF. The chain carries TRBV7-2 and TRBJ1-3, with D maybe TRBD1 (5 bases). This CDR3 is 16 amino acids long. Germline V CDR1 and CDR2: SGHTA, FQGNSA.

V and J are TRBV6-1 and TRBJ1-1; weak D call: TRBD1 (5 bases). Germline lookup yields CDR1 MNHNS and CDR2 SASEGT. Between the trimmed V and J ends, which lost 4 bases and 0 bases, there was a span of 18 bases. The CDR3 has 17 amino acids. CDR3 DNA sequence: TGTGCCAGCAGTGGATACGGGGGACTCGGCATGAACACTGAAGCTTTCTTT. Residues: CASSGYGGLGMNTEAFF.

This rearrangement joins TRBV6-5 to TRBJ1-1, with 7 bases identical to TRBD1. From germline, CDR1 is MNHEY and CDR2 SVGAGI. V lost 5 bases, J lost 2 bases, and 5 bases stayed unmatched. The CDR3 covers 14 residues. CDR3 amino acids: CASSIGQVNTEAFF. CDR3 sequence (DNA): TGTGCCAGCAGTATTGGACAGGTCAACACTGAAGCTTTCTTT.

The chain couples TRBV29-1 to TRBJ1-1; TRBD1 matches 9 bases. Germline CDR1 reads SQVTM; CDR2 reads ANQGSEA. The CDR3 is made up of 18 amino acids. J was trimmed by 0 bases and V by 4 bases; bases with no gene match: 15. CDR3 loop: CSVGAVWGQGFLNTEAFF. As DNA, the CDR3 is TGCAGCGTTGGGGCCGTTTGGGGACAGGGATTTTTGAACACTGAAGCTTTCTTT.

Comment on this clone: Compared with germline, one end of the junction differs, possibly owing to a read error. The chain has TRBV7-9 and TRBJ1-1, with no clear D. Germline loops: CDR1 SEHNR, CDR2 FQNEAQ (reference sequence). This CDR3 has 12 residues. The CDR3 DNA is TGTTCCAGCGCGGGGAGGGCGACTGAAGCTTTCTTT. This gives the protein CSSAGRATEAFF.

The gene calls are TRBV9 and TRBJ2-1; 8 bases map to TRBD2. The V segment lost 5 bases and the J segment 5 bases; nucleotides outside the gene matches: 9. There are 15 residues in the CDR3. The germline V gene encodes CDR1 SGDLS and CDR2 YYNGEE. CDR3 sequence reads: CASRDPGLENNEQFF. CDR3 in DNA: TGTGCCAGCAGGGATCCGGGACTAGAGAACAATGAGCAGTTCTTC.

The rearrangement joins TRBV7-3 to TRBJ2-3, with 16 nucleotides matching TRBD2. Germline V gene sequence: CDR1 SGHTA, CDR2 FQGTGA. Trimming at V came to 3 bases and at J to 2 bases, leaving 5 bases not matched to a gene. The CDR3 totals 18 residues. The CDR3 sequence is CASSLGLAGGRDTDTQYF. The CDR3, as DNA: TGTGCCAGCAGCTTGGGACTAGCGGGAGGGCGTGACACAGATACGCAGTATTTT.

This chain's CDR3 is CASSPGQGKDGEKLFF. The CDR3 nucleotides read TGTGCCAGCAGCCCCGGACAGGGGAAGGATGGTGAAAAACTGTTTTTT. This rearrangement joins TRBV7-9 to TRBJ1-4; 9 bases are a match to TRBD1. The CDR3 totals 16 residues. The germline gives CDR1 SEHNR, CDR2 FQNEAQ (reference sequence). V was clipped by 5 bases and J by 7 bases; unmatched bases: 11.

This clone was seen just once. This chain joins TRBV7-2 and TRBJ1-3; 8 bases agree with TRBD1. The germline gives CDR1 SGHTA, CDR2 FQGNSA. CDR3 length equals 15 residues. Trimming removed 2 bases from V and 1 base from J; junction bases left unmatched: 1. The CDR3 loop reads CASSLRTGSGNTIYF. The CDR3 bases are TGTGCCAGCAGCTTACGGACAGGGTCTGGAAACACCATATATTTT.

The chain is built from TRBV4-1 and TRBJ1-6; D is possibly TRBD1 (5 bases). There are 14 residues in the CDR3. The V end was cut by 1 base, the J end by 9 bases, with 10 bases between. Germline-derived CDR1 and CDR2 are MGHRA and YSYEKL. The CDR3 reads CASSQVTGSSPLHF. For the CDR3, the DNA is TGCGCCAGCAGCCAAGTAACAGGCTCTTCACCCCTCCACTTT.

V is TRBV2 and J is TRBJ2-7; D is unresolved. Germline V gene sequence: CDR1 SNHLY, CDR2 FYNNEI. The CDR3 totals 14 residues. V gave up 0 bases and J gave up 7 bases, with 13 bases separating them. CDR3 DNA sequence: TGTGCCAGCAGTGAAGCGAAGCGAATCGGGGAGCAGTACTTC. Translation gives CASSEAKRIGEQYF.

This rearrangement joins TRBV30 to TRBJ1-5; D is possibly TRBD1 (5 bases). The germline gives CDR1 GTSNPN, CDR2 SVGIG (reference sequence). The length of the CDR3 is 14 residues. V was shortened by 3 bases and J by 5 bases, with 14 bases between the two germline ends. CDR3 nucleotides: TGTGCCTGGAGGGGGGGGGAGGGCGATCAGCCCCAGCATTTT. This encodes CAWRGGEGDQPQHF.

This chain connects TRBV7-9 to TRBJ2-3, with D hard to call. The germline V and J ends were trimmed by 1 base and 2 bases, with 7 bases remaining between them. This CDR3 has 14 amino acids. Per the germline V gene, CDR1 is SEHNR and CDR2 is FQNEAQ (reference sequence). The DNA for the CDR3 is TGTGCCAGCAGCTTAGGCTTGGCCACAGATACGCAGTATTTT. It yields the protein CASSLGLATDTQYF.

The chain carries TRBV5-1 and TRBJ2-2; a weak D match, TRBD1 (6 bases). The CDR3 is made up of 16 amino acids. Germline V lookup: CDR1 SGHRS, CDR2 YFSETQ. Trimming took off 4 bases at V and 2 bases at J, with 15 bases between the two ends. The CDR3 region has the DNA TGCGCCAGCAGCGTCCGGGACACCCCTAACACCGGGGAGCTGTTTTTT. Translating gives CASSVRDTPNTGELFF.

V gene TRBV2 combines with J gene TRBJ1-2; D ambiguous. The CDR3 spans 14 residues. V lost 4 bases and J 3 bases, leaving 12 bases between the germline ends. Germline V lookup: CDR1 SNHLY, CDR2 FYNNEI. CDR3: CASSASGEYYGYTF. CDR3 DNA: TGTGCCAGCAGTGCCTCGGGAGAGTACTATGGCTACACCTTC.

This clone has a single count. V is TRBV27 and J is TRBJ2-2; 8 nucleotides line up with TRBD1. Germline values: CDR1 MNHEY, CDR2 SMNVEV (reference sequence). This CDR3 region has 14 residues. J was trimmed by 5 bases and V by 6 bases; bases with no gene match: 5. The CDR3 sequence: CASSQGAWTGELFF. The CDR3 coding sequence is TGTGCCAGCAGCCAGGGGGCTTGGACCGGGGAGCTGTTTTTT.

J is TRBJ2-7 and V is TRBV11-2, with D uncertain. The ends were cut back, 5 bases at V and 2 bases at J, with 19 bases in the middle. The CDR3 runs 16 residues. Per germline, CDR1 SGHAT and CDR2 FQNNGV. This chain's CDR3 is CASSPRGAATPYEQYF. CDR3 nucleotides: TGTGCCAGCAGCCCCCGTGGTGCGGCGACCCCCTACGAGCAGTACTTC.